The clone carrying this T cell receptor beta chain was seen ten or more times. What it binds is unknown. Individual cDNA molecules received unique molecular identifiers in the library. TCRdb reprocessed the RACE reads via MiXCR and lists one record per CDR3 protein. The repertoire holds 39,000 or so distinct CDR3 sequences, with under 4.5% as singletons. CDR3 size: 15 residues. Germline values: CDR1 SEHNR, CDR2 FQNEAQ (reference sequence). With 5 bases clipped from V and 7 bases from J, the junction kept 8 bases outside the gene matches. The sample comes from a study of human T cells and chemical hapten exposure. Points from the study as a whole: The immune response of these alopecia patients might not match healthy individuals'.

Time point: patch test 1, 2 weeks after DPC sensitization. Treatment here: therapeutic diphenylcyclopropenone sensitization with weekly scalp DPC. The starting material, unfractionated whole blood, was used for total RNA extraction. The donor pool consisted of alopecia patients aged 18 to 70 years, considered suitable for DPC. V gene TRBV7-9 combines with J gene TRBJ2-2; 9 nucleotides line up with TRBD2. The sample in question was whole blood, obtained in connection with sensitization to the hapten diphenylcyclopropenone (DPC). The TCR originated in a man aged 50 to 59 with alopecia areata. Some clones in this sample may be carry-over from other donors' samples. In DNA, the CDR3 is TGTGCCAGCAGCCCACCGGGACTAGCCGTCGGGGAGCTGTTTTTT. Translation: CASSPPGLAVGELFF.